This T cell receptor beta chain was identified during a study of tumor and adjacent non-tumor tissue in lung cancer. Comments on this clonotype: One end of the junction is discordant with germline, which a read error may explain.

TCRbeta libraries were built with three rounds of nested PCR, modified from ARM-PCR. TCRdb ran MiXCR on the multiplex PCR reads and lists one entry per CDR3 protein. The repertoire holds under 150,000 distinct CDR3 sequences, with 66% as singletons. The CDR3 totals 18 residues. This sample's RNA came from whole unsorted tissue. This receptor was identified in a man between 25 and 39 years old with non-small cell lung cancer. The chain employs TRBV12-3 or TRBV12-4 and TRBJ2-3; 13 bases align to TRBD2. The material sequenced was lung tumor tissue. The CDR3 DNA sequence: TGTCCCAGCAGTTTGATAGTAAGACTAGCGGGAGGATCAGATACGCAGTATTTT. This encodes CPSSLIVRLAGGSDTQYF.